The clone carrying this T cell receptor (beta chain) came up a few times. The data were taken from a study of regulatory T cells in long-lasting Graves disease. Specified time point: newly diagnosed GD, antithyroid drugs for less than 3 months. PBMC-extracted RNA yielded the TCR library. Arm-PCR with iRepertoire HTBI primers amplified the CDR3 regions for these TCR beta libraries. TCRdb independently ran MiXCR on the multiplex PCR reads; one entry per CDR3 protein. This table holds 560,000 or so distinct CDR3 sequences, 15% to 20% found once. These data also formed part of another study, on T cells in Graves' hyperthyroidism and ophthalmopathy. This second study notes: First-round RT-PCR of the TCR CDR3 relied on the HTBI primer set. Most clonotypes expanded in thyroid above 0.001 were likewise present in blood.

The sequencing used peripheral blood mononuclear cells (PBMCs), collected at new diagnosis, from a patient treated with antithyroid drugs. This receptor was obtained from a young man with Graves disease.

Here the CDR3 DNA reads TGTGCCACCCAGCTTTGGGGGCCGAACACTGAAGCTTTCTTT. As protein: CATQLWGPNTEAFF. J is TRBJ1-1 and V is TRBV6-1, with D perhaps matching TRBD1 (6 bases). There are 14 residues in the CDR3. The germline gives CDR1 MNHNS, CDR2 SASEGT. Trimming left V 10 bases short and J 1 base short, with 16 bases between.